This entry is about one T cell receptor beta chain. Its specificity is not known. As to time point: baseline, week 1 (first vaccination visit). Indicated treatment: pre-vaccination baseline after standard-of-care therapy. Donors' newly diagnosed IDH1-mutant WHO grade 3 or 4 astrocytomas lacked nuclear ATRX. The source of the sample is a study of a mutant IDH1 vaccine in newly diagnosed glioma. Turning to the study itself: Treated patients, roughly 62% male and roughly 40% female, averaged around 40 years of age.

The protocol was immunoSEQ multiplex PCR, while the TCRdb copy is restricted to in-frame clones and leaves out a portion. Among 30,000 or so clones listed, 88% were seen once. Study-wide points: In roughly 93% of patients, immune responses induced by the vaccine occurred. Shifts in the top peripheral T cell clonotypes seemed unrelated to pseudoprogression.

There are 17 residues in the CDR3. Germline CDR1 MNHEY, CDR2 SMNVEV (reference sequence). The rearrangement links TRBV27 to TRBJ2-5; a weak D match, TRBD1 (6 bases). This sequence was found in a woman aged 35 to 49 with glioma. The sequencing here drew on PBMCs, taken from a glioma patient treated with radiotherapy, temozolomide or both. The CDR3 is CVSMPATLTGNGETQYF. CDR3 sequence (DNA): TGTGTCTCAATGCCAGCAACGCTAACAGGGAATGGAGAGACCCAGTACTTC.